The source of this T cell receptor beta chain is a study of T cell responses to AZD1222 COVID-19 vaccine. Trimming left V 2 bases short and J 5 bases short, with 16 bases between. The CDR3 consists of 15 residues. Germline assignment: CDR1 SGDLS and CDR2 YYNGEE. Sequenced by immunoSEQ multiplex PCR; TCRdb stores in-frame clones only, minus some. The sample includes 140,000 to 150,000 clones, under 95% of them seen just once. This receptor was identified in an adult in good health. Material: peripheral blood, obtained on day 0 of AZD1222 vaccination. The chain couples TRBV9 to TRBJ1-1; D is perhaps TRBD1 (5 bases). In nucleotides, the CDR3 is TGTGCCAGCAGCGTGGGGGACTGGAGTAGGACTGAAGCTTTCTTT. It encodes CASSVGDWSRTEAFF.